These 18 T cell receptor beta chains were sequenced from one sample in a study of graft-versus-host responses after intestinal transplantation. Assay used: immunoSEQ multiplex PCR; TCRdb lists only in-frame clones, some missing. The data contain 80,000 to 85,000 clones, 91% of them singletons. These receptors are not linked to any known antigen. The sequencing here drew on unstimulated CD4+ T cells sorted from spleen or lymph node cells, taken before intestinal transplant. Source of these receptors: a human donor who received an intestinal transplant.

In this sample, this clone turned up once. V usage is TRBV7-2 and J usage is TRBJ1-3; no definite D call. Trimming stripped 5 bases from V and 1 base from J, with 12 bases between. This CDR3 is built from 15 residues. In germline, CDR1 is SGHTA, CDR2 FQGNSA. Written as DNA, the CDR3 is TGTGCCAGCAGCACCTCGTCGGGGTCTGGAAACACCATATATTTT. As protein: CASSTSSGSGNTIYF.

This chain uses TRBV7-2 with TRBJ2-7; TRBD2 aligns across 9 bases. After removal of 5 bases from V and 0 bases from J, the junction contained 8 bases not matched to a gene. Germline V lookup: CDR1 SGHTA, CDR2 FQGNSA. This CDR3 is 16 amino acids long. CDR3 sequence: CASSKSLAGSSYEQYF. DNA of the CDR3: TGTGCCAGCAGCAAAAGTCTAGCGGGGAGCTCCTACGAGCAGTACTTC. Using reference TRBV7-2 and TRBJ2-7 for the parts outside the CDR3, the full variable domain is GAGVSQSPSNKVTEKGKDVELRCDPISGHTALYWYRQSLGQGLEFLIYFQGNSAPDKSGLPSDRFSAERTGGSVSTLTIQRTQQEDSAVYLCASSKSLAGSSYEQYFGPGTRLTVT.

This chain uses TRBV27 with TRBJ1-2; D unresolved. Per the germline V gene, CDR1 is MNHEY and CDR2 is SMNVEV (reference sequence). There are 17 residues in the CDR3. The V end was cut by 2 bases, the J end by 4 bases, with 20 bases between. The DNA for the CDR3 is TGTGCCAGCAGTTTACCTCTCCGATTGAGGTATAGCTATGGCTACACCTTC. Translated: CASSLPLRLRYSYGYTF.

This rearrangement joins TRBV12-5 to TRBJ2-3; D is perhaps TRBD2 (5 bases). V was cut by 4 bases and J by 7 bases, with 18 bases left in between. In germline, CDR1 is LGHNT, CDR2 FRNRAP. The CDR3 sequence is 15 residues long. The CDR3 bases are TGTGCTAGTGGTTCCCCAAGAGTGCCGGGAAATACGCAGTATTTT. Translation gives CASGSPRVPGNTQYF. Full variable domain (rest looked up from reference TRBV12-5 and TRBJ2-3): DARVTQTPRHKVTEMGQEVTMRCQPILGHNTVFWYRQTMMQGLELLAYFRNRAPLDDSGMPKDRFSAEMPDATLATLKIQPSEPRDSAVYFCASGSPRVPGNTQYFGPGTRLTVL.

The gene calls are TRBV15 and TRBJ2-1, with 8 positions matching TRBD1. The trim removed 5 bases at V and 1 base at J, leaving 7 bases unmatched. The CDR3 length is 16 residues. Germline CDR1 is LNHNV and CDR2 is YYDKDF (reference sequence). The CDR3 region is CATSFYGQGSYNEQFF. In DNA, the CDR3 is TGTGCCACCAGCTTTTACGGACAGGGTTCCTACAATGAGCAGTTCTTC.

J is TRBJ2-2 and V is TRBV7-2; 7 bases are shared with TRBD2. Germline V lookup: CDR1 SGHTA, CDR2 FQGNSA. V lost 6 bases and J lost 5; bases outside the gene matches: 6. The CDR3 length is 14 residues. The CDR3 sequence: CASRSGRETGELFF. CDR3 coding DNA: TGTGCCAGCAGGTCAGGGAGGGAGACCGGGGAGCTGTTTTTT.

The rearrangement joins TRBV7-2 to TRBJ1-3; 9 bases fit TRBD1. The CDR3 has 16 residues. Germline V gene data show CDR1 as SGHTA and CDR2 as FQGNSA. J gave up 3 bases and V 5 bases, and 8 bases lay outside the gene matches. CDR3 in DNA: TGTGCCAGCAGCCAAAGACAGGGGGGGTTTGGAAACACCATATATTTT. Its protein product is CASSQRQGGFGNTIYF.

The V call is TRBV28, the J call TRBJ1-3, with a possible D match to TRBD1 (5 bases). Germline V gives CDR1 MDHEN, CDR2 SYDVKM. With 4 bases removed from V and 5 bases from J, the gap between germline ends came to 15 bases. The CDR3 has 15 amino acids. The CDR3 here is CASSSSGTLRNTIYF. As DNA, the CDR3 is TGTGCCAGCAGTTCGAGCGGGACCCTTAGAAACACCATATATTTT.

The rearrangement joins TRBV6-1 to TRBJ1-2; a possible D gene is TRBD1 (5 bases). This CDR3 spans 16 amino acids. CDR1 and CDR2 from the germline V gene are MNHNS and SASEGT. Deletions cut 4 bases from V and 7 bases from J, with 22 bases between. The CDR3 DNA follows: TGTGCCAGCAGTGTTTTTGGGACTGCCCCGATCGCTGGCTACACCTTC. It codes for CASSVFGTAPIAGYTF.

The rearrangement uses TRBV27 and TRBJ2-7; TRBD1 matches 7 bases. Germline lookup yields CDR1 MNHEY and CDR2 SMNVEV (reference sequence). Unmatched junction bases numbered 4, after V lost 6 bases and J lost 2 bases. This CDR3 is 13 amino acids long. The CDR3 loop is CASSRDRTYEQYF. CDR3 nucleotides: TGTGCCAGCAGCAGGGACAGAACCTACGAGCAGTACTTC.

The CDR3 region is CAWRTPGLPTSPLHF. In DNA form, the CDR3 reads TGTGCCTGGAGGACTCCGGGACTTCCTACCTCACCCCTCCACTTT. The chain links TRBV30 to TRBJ1-6; D is perhaps TRBD1 (5 bases). The germline V gene encodes CDR1 GTSNPN and CDR2 SVGIG (reference sequence). The CDR3 has 15 amino acids. V was trimmed by 3 bases and J by 10 bases, leaving 19 bases between them.

The rearrangement joins TRBV10-1 to TRBJ2-1, with TRBD2 matching over 11 bases. V gave up 3 bases and J gave up 3 bases; unmatched junction bases: 16. The CDR3 loop spans 20 amino acids. Looked up from germline, CDR1 is WNHNN and CDR2 is SYGVQD (reference sequence). The CDR3, as DNA: TGCGCCAGCAGTGATACGTATGGGTCTAGCGGGGGGCCTTACTACAATGAGCAGTTCTTC. Its protein product is CASSDTYGSSGGPYYNEQFF.

This rearrangement joins TRBV19 to TRBJ2-4; D uncertain. CDR1 and CDR2 (germline): LNHDA, SQIVND (reference sequence). V lost 1 base, J lost 0 bases, and 13 bases lay in between. The CDR3 contains 17 residues. The CDR3 nucleotides read TGTGCCAGTAGTATAGCTGCGTCTTTGCTAGCCAAAAACATTCAGTACTTC. This codes for CASSIAASLLAKNIQYF.

For the CDR3, the DNA is TGTGCCAGCGGGGGGGCTTCTGGAAACACCATATATTTT. Protein: CASGGASGNTIYF. The genes are TRBV25-1 and TRBJ1-3, with TRBD1 as a possible D gene (6 bases). Per the germline V gene, CDR1 is MGHDK and CDR2 is SYGVNS. V was cut by 8 bases and J by 1 base, with 9 bases left in between. The CDR3 totals 13 residues. Variable domain in full (rest from reference TRBV25-1 and TRBJ1-3): EADIYQTPRYLVIGTGKKITLECSQTMGHDKMYWYQQDPGMELHLIHYSYGVNSTEKGDLSSESTVSRIRTEHFPLTLESARPSHTSQYLCASGGASGNTIYFGEGSWLTVV.

The V and J genes are TRBV15 and TRBJ1-1; the match to TRBD1 covers 10 bases. The CDR3 length is 15 residues. The ends lost 2 bases at V and 4 bases at J; junction bases unmatched: 4. Germline V gene sequence: CDR1 LNHNV, CDR2 YYDKDF (reference sequence). This chain's CDR3 is CATSRLGQGITEAFF. DNA of the CDR3: TGTGCCACCAGCAGACTGGGACAGGGGATCACTGAAGCTTTCTTT.

The chain uses TRBV5-4 and TRBJ1-1; D possibly corresponds to TRBD1 (6 bases). V lost 4 bases and J lost 0, with 19 bases in between. The CDR3 has 17 amino acids. Germline V CDR1 and CDR2: SGHNT, YYREEE (reference sequence). CDR3 bases: TGTGCCAGCAGCGTGGGAGGGGGGGGACACATGAACACTGAAGCTTTCTTT. It yields the protein CASSVGGGGHMNTEAFF.

The chain joins TRBV5-1 to TRBJ2-3, with 8 bases identical to TRBD1. Germline lookup yields CDR1 SGHRS and CDR2 YFSETQ. After removal of 4 bases from V and 8 bases from J, the junction contained 12 bases not matched to a gene. The CDR3 runs 15 residues. For the CDR3, the DNA is TGCGCCAGCAGCCCAAGCCAGGACAGGGTCGTTACGCAGTATTTT. It encodes CASSPSQDRVVTQYF.

The rearrangement joins TRBV2 to TRBJ1-3, with D perhaps TRBD1 (6 bases). V gave up 8 bases and J gave up 2 bases, with 7 bases separating them. CDR3 length equals 12 residues. Germline V gene data show CDR1 as SNHLY and CDR2 as FYNNEI. The CDR3 sequence is CASWTAGNTIYF. As DNA, the CDR3 is TGTGCCAGCTGGACAGCTGGAAACACCATATATTTT.